These 26 T cell receptor beta chains came from one sample sequenced in a study of spatial heterogeneity in lung cancer. Time point: blood at routine non-recurrence follow-up after resection. No cells were sorted before sequencing. The whole RNA sequenced was extracted from tumor, nontumor lung or frozen PBMC. One entry per CDR3 protein results from TCRdb running MiXCR on the 5' RACE reads. The table records more than 95,000 distinct CDR3 sequences, 9.5% to 15% of them present only once. Here the sequenced sample was PBMCs, taken at follow-up. The source of these receptors is a male donor with early-stage non-small cell lung cancer.

This clonotype was seen a handful of times. This chain links TRBV11-1 with TRBJ2-5; D is ambiguous. The CDR3 contains 13 residues. Deletions cut 1 base from V and 4 bases from J, with 7 bases between. Germline assignment: CDR1 SGHAT and CDR2 FQDESV (reference sequence). This CDR3 reads CASSLGAGETQYF. The CDR3 coding sequence is TGTGCCAGCAGCTTAGGGGCTGGAGAGACCCAGTACTTC.

This clonotype was seen a few times. The rearrangement uses TRBV30 and TRBJ2-3; 7 nucleotides align to TRBD2. This CDR3 contains 15 residues. With 1 base clipped from V and 6 bases from J, the junction kept 10 bases outside the gene matches. CDR1 and CDR2 from the germline V gene are GTSNPN and SVGIG (reference sequence). The CDR3 DNA reads as TGTGCCTGGAGTGCGGGGGGAACAAGGACTGATACGCAGTATTTT. Encoded protein: CAWSAGGTRTDTQYF.

The rearrangement joins TRBV6-1 to TRBJ1-2, with 8 bases fitting TRBD1. J lost 6 bases, V lost 4 bases, and 1 base had no gene match. Germline-derived CDR1 and CDR2 are MNHNS and SASEGT. This CDR3 region has 12 residues. CDR3 in DNA: TGTGCCAGCAGTGGGACAGGGAATGGCTACACCTTC. Translation gives CASSGTGNGYTF.

The CDR3 DNA reads as TGTGCCAGCAGCCGGGGACAGAGCTATAATTCACCCCTCCACTTT. Its protein is CASSRGQSYNSPLHF. V gene TRBV7-8 combines with J gene TRBJ1-6; 7 positions match TRBD1. The ends lost 5 bases at V and 3 bases at J; junction bases unmatched: 4. This CDR3 is 15 amino acids long. Looked up from germline, CDR1 is SGHVS and CDR2 is FQNEAQ. Together with reference TRBV7-8 and TRBJ1-6, the CDR3 gives the full variable domain: GAGVSQSPRYKVAKRGQDVALRCDPISGHVSLFWYQQALGQGPEFLTYFQNEAQLDKSGLPSDRFFAERPEGSVSTLKIQRTQQEDSAVYLCASSRGQSYNSPLHFGNGTRLTVT.

The chain joins TRBV4-1 to TRBJ1-5; D perhaps matches TRBD1 (5 bases). Germline lookup yields CDR1 MGHRA and CDR2 YSYEKL. V was shortened by 0 bases and J by 0 bases, with 9 bases between the two germline ends. The CDR3 is made up of 16 amino acids. CDR3 residues: CASSQDGARSNQPQHF. The CDR3 DNA reads TGCGCCAGCAGCCAAGATGGGGCTCGTAGCAATCAGCCCCAGCATTTT.

On this clonotype itself: A read error may be the cause here, since a much bigger clone is one base away. V usage is TRBV15 and J usage is TRBJ1-5; no reliable D call. Germline CDR1 and CDR2: LNHNV and YYDKDF (reference sequence). CDR3 length: 15 residues. Here the CDR3 DNA reads TGTACCACCAGCAGAGATTCGGCCGGAAATCAGCCCCAGCATTTT. As protein: CTTSRDSAGNQPQHF.

The gene calls are TRBV18 and TRBJ2-3; the D gene could be TRBD1 or TRBD2 (5 bases each). Germline V gene data show CDR1 as KGHSH and CDR2 as LQKENI. V was clipped by 4 bases and J by 4 bases, with 12 bases between them. CDR3 size: 14 residues. The CDR3 loop reads CASSLSGLADTQYF. CDR3 sequence (DNA): TGTGCCAGCTCACTGTCGGGGCTCGCAGATACGCAGTATTTT.

In its sample, this clonotype was seen many times. This chain connects TRBV6-6 to TRBJ2-1; 14 bases line up with TRBD2. The CDR3 length is 15 residues. V dropped 6 bases and J dropped 4; count of bases not matched to a gene: 2. Germline values: CDR1 MNHNY, CDR2 SVGAGI (reference sequence). CDR3: CASRWTSGGYNEQFF. The CDR3 nucleotides read TGTGCCAGCAGGTGGACTAGCGGGGGGTACAATGAGCAGTTCTTC.

This chain joins TRBV7-8 and TRBJ2-5; 14 bases are shared with TRBD2. The CDR3 sequence is 18 residues long. V trimming: 0 bases; J trimming: 3 bases; junction bases outside the gene matches: 6. Germline lookup yields CDR1 SGHVS and CDR2 FQNEAQ. The DNA of the CDR3 is TGTGCCAGCAGCTTAGCCCTGACTAGCGGGGGGGCTAAAGAGACCCAGTACTTC. Its protein product is CASSLALTSGGAKETQYF.

This clonotype showed up many times. V is TRBV19 and J is TRBJ1-1; 9 bases match TRBD1. The J segment lost 10 bases and the V segment lost 5 bases, leaving 17 bases of the junction unmatched. The CDR3 is 16 residues long. The germline V gene has CDR1 LNHDA and CDR2 SQIVND (reference sequence). The CDR3 nucleotides are TGTGCCAGTAGTGCGGATTCGGGACAGGGACAAGGTGGAGCTTTCTTT. Its translation: CASSADSGQGQGGAFF.

This clonotype turned up a few times. This chain uses TRBV11-3 with TRBJ2-7; D ambiguous. CDR3 size: 18 residues. Germline V gives CDR1 SGHNT, CDR2 YENEEA. V lost 1 base and J 3 bases, leaving 22 bases between the germline ends. CDR3 protein: CASSLGVNHYIPHYEQYF. The CDR3 DNA sequence: TGTGCCAGCAGCTTAGGGGTAAACCACTATATCCCGCACTACGAGCAGTACTTC.

This clonotype appeared many times. V usage is TRBV7-9 and J usage is TRBJ2-3; 9 bases agree with TRBD1. Germline V gene lookup returns CDR1 SEHNR and CDR2 FQNEAQ (reference sequence). CDR3 size: 15 residues. With 0 bases clipped from V and 3 bases from J, the junction kept 1 base outside the gene matches. CDR3 nucleotides: TGTGCCAGCAGCTTAGCTGGACAGGGGACAGATACGCAGTATTTT. The encoded protein is CASSLAGQGTDTQYF.

This clonotype was observed many times. V gene TRBV28 combines with J gene TRBJ2-1; a possible D gene is TRBD2 (7 bases). Germline CDR1 and CDR2: MDHEN and SYDVKM. The CDR3 spans 16 residues. Trimming took off 7 bases at V and 8 bases at J, with 24 bases between the two ends. CDR3 nucleotides: TGTGCCAGCAATTCGCCGAGGGGGGGCCTAGGCGATGAGCAGTTCTTC. It yields the protein CASNSPRGGLGDEQFF.

The V and J genes are TRBV10-1 and TRBJ2-1; D unclear. V lost 5 bases to trimming and J lost 6 bases, with 14 bases between them. Germline V gene lookup returns CDR1 WNHNN and CDR2 SYGVQD (reference sequence). This CDR3 spans 14 amino acids. CDR3 nucleotide sequence: TGCGCCAGCAGTACCGGGTTCAGGACCAATGAGCAGTTCTTC. Amino acids: CASSTGFRTNEQFF.

In this sample, this clonotype turned up many times. The chain carries TRBV5-1 and TRBJ2-5, with 11 bases fitting TRBD2. This CDR3 spans 16 amino acids. Germline V gene data show CDR1 as SGHRS and CDR2 as YFSETQ. V lost 6 bases and J lost 5; bases outside the gene matches: 12. CDR3 protein: CASTGRLAGGSETQYF. For the CDR3, the DNA is TGCGCCAGCACCGGGAGGCTAGCGGGGGGTTCGGAGACCCAGTACTTC.

This clonotype showed up many times. The chain uses TRBV12-3 or TRBV12-4 and TRBJ1-1; tentative D call: TRBD1 (6 bases). The CDR3 contains 14 residues. V dropped 0 bases and J dropped 3 bases, with 8 bases sitting between them. CDR3 amino acids: CASSLADSYTEAFF. The CDR3 DNA sequence: TGTGCCAGCAGTTTAGCGGACAGTTACACTGAAGCTTTCTTT.

The V call is TRBV30, the J call TRBJ2-1; 7 nucleotides align to TRBD1. The length of the CDR3 is 15 residues. Germline CDR1 is GTSNPN and CDR2 is SVGIG (reference sequence). The J segment lost 2 bases and the V segment lost 4 bases, leaving 8 bases of the junction unmatched. CDR3 sequence: CAWKPTGRTYNEQFF. The CDR3 coding sequence is TGTGCCTGGAAACCGACAGGGAGAACCTACAATGAGCAGTTCTTC.

This clonotype was observed at least ten times. The CDR3 sequence: CASSPFPLWDSQETQYF. CDR3 nucleotides: TGTGCCAGCAGCCCCTTCCCCCTCTGGGACAGCCAAGAGACCCAGTACTTC. The chain uses TRBV9 and TRBJ2-5, with 7 positions matching TRBD1. The ends lost 4 bases at V and 1 base at J; junction bases unmatched: 13. This CDR3 has 17 amino acids. CDR1 is SGDLS, CDR2 YYNGEE, per germline.

This rearrangement joins TRBV7-6 to TRBJ2-5; 8 nucleotides agree with TRBD2. V gave up 5 bases and J gave up 5 bases; unmatched junction bases: 16. There are 17 residues in the CDR3. Germline V gene lookup returns CDR1 SGHVS and CDR2 FNYEAQ. The DNA for the CDR3 is TGTGCCAGCAGCCCGCGGTCCGGGCGGGGGGCAGGGGAGACCCAGTACTTC. This gives the protein CASSPRSGRGAGETQYF.

The chain carries TRBV7-2 and TRBJ2-6, with 8 bases aligning to TRBD2. This CDR3 has 16 residues. From germline, CDR1 is SGHTA and CDR2 FQGNSA. After removal of 4 bases from V and 4 bases from J, the junction contained 6 bases not matched to a gene. This CDR3 is CASSSVAGSGANVLTF. Here the CDR3 DNA reads TGTGCCAGCAGCTCTGTAGCGGGGTCCGGGGCCAACGTCCTGACTTTC.

This chain joins TRBV15 and TRBJ2-7; D is perhaps TRBD1 or TRBD2 (5 bases each). Trimming left V 5 bases short and J 2 bases short, with 13 bases between. Germline V gene sequence: CDR1 LNHNV, CDR2 YYDKDF (reference sequence). The CDR3 contains 14 residues. The DNA of the CDR3 is TGTGCCACCAGCCAGGGACGGGGAACCTACGAGCAGTACTTC. Translated: CATSQGRGTYEQYF.

In its sample, this clonotype was seen many times. V gene TRBV4-1 combines with J gene TRBJ2-5, with D possibly TRBD1 on 6 matching bases. The CDR3 spans 16 residues. Trimming took 2 bases from V and 5 from J, leaving 18 bases between them. Germline loops: CDR1 MGHRA, CDR2 YSYEKL. CDR3 region: CASSQFSWAGDETQYF. CDR3 nucleotides: TGCGCCAGCAGCCAATTCTCCTGGGCAGGGGATGAGACCCAGTACTTC.

J is TRBJ1-6 and V is TRBV6-1, with 9 bases matching TRBD1. The CDR3 is 15 amino acids. The V and J ends lost 2 bases and 8 bases, in that order; junction bases with no gene match: 4. Germline CDR1 MNHNS, CDR2 SASEGT. In DNA, the CDR3 is TGTGCCAGCAGTGAATACAGGGGGCGAGATTCACCCCTCCACTTT. Amino acids: CASSEYRGRDSPLHF.

The chain recombines TRBV12-3 or TRBV12-4 with TRBJ1-2; the match to TRBD1 covers 11 bases. V gave up 4 bases and J gave up 5 bases; unmatched junction bases: 6. The CDR3 contains 15 residues. The DNA for the CDR3 is TGTGCCAGCAGTTCCCCCGGGACAGGGGGTTATGGCTACACCTTC. Protein sequence: CASSSPGTGGYGYTF.

The genes are TRBV2 and TRBJ2-7; D gene unclear. Germline CDR1 is SNHLY and CDR2 is FYNNEI. Trimming stripped 6 bases from V and 0 bases from J, with 12 bases between. This CDR3 comprises 14 residues. This chain's CDR3 is CASRTDPYSYEQYF. CDR3 nucleotides: TGTGCCAGCAGAACAGACCCCTACTCCTACGAGCAGTACTTC.

This clonotype was seen more than once but under ten times. The chain couples TRBV28 to TRBJ2-6; D remains unclear. V gave up 5 bases and J gave up 0 bases, with 8 bases separating them. This CDR3 has 15 amino acids. Germline CDR1 is MDHEN and CDR2 is SYDVKM. The CDR3 DNA sequence: TGTGCCAGCAGTACCTGGGGCTCTGGGGCCAACGTCCTGACTTTC. Encoded protein: CASSTWGSGANVLTF.